The sequence of this T cell receptor beta chain was determined in a study of T-cell reconstitution after alpha-beta-depleted transplantation in children. This CDR3 region has 15 residues. Per germline, CDR1 SEHNR and CDR2 FQNEAQ (reference sequence). V shed 4 bases and J 3 bases; nucleotides not matched to a gene: 3. For this clonotype: The antigen is undetermined.

The TCRbeta library was prepared with unique molecular identifiers. TCRdb re-derived calls from the PCR reads in MiXCR, one entry per CDR3 protein. The table lists about 200,000 distinct CDR3 sequences, about 7% of them singletons. Findings of the study overall: Where alpha-beta T cells came from about two months after transplant was reportedly several hundred expanded graft clones. A year had passed since transplant, and T-cell counts and diversity by then came mostly from newly produced T cells.

The gene calls are TRBV7-9 and TRBJ2-1; 10 nucleotides match TRBD1. Source: PBMCs, taken before TCRalphabeta/CD19-depleted stem cell transplant. The sequence was collected from a boy aged 2 to 10 with acute lymphoblastic leukemia, due to receive a stem cell transplant. CDR3 amino acids: CASSSGQGNYNEQFF. CDR3 nucleotide sequence: TGTGCCAGCAGCTCGGGACAGGGGAACTACAATGAGCAGTTCTTC.